The TCR beta chain described here comes from a study of cytomegalovirus exposure and HLA in healthy donors. General study points: HLA alleles showed associations with some 15,000 TCR beta sequences in a later analysis, at a 0.05 false discovery rate. HLA restriction was apparent for most CMV-associated TCR beta chains in a later analysis.

Primers: 60 Vbeta forward and 13 Jbeta reverse. The data were produced by immunoSEQ multiplex PCR, yet TCRdb's version contains in-frame clones alone and is incomplete. Seen here are about 170,000 clones, 70% to 90% observed once, and the top ten hold approximately 2.5%. This CDR3 has 19 residues. Germline assignment: CDR1 SGHAT and CDR2 FQNNGV. V lost 1 base to trimming and J lost 5 bases; unmatched junction nucleotides: 15. In regard to this clone: Its target is unknown.

The gene calls are TRBV11-2 and TRBJ2-3; 10 positions match TRBD2. This TCR derives from a man younger than 45 in good health and CMV-seropositive. The specimen was PBMCs. In DNA form, the CDR3 reads TGTGCCAGCAGCTTAGCCCCTGGGAGCGGGAGGGCGGAGAGAGATACGCAGTATTTT. Protein product: CASSLAPGSGRAERDTQYF. Full variable domain (missing parts from reference TRBV11-2 and TRBJ2-3): EAGVAQSPRYKIIEKRQSVAFWCNPISGHATLYWYQQILGQGPKLLIQFQNNGVVDDSQLPKDRFSAERLKGVDSTLKIQPAKLEDSAVYLCASSLAPGSGRAERDTQYFGPGTRLTVL.